The rows below give T cell receptor beta chains drawn from one sample of a study of cytomegalovirus exposure and HLA in healthy donors. The data were produced by immunoSEQ multiplex PCR, yet TCRdb's version contains in-frame clones alone and is incomplete. Among about 280,000 clones, about 90% were seen once, and the ten largest hold approximately 2.4%. The specimen was PBMCs. These TCRs come from a woman aged 18-29 years in good health and CMV-seronegative. Each CDR3 is given with its conserved first and last residue. The order of the fields is D gene, clone size, J gene, V gene, CDR3 protein, CDR3 DNA. A D gene is named only where the DNA matches it firmly. A clone size is listed for some rows: how often the clone was seen (once, few, many), or a class if it is expanded.

d_call: -; clone_size: -; j_call: TRBJ2-1; v_call: TRBV11-2; cdr3_aa: CASSPMGGQRFGAEQFF; cdr3_nt: TGTGCCAGCAGCCCCATGGGGGGGCAAAGGTTCGGGGCTGAGCAGTTCTTC
d_call: -; clone_size: -; j_call: TRBJ1-2; v_call: TRBV6-5; cdr3_aa: CASSYGGSSNYGYTF; cdr3_nt: TGTGCCAGCAGTTACGGGGGCAGCTCTAACTATGGCTACACCTTC
d_call: TRBD1; clone_size: -; j_call: TRBJ2-7; v_call: TRBV13; cdr3_aa: CASSPTGADYEQYF; cdr3_nt: TGTGCCAGCAGCCCGACAGGGGCGGACTACGAGCAGTACTTC
d_call: TRBD1; clone_size: -; j_call: TRBJ2-7; v_call: TRBV27; cdr3_aa: CASSFQGQGTYEQYF; cdr3_nt: TGTGCCAGCAGTTTCCAGGGACAGGGAACCTACGAGCAGTACTTC
d_call: -; clone_size: -; j_call: TRBJ1-1; v_call: TRBV20-1; cdr3_aa: CSANSSSEAFF; cdr3_nt: TGCAGTGCTAATAGCTCCTCCGAAGCTTTCTTT
d_call: TRBD1; clone_size: -; j_call: TRBJ2-2; v_call: TRBV7-7; cdr3_aa: CASSLVGGRELFF; cdr3_nt: TGTGCTAGCAGCTTAGTAGGGGGCAGGGAGCTGTTTTTT
d_call: -; clone_size: -; j_call: TRBJ1-6; v_call: TRBV5-6; cdr3_aa: CASSLTAEQASSYNSPLHF; cdr3_nt: TGTGCCAGCAGCTTGACGGCCGAGCAGGCGAGCTCCTATAATTCACCCCTCCACTTT
d_call: -; clone_size: -; j_call: TRBJ2-7; v_call: TRBV14; cdr3_aa: CASSLSIRGYEQYF; cdr3_nt: TGTGCCAGCAGCCTGTCTATTAGAGGGTACGAGCAGTACTTC
d_call: TRBD2; clone_size: -; j_call: TRBJ2-1; v_call: TRBV7-3; cdr3_aa: CASSPLAGASYNEQFF; cdr3_nt: TGTGCCAGCAGCCCACTAGCGGGGGCCTCCTACAATGAGCAGTTCTTC
d_call: TRBD1; clone_size: -; j_call: TRBJ2-2; v_call: TRBV2; cdr3_aa: CASSGWQGASEIAGELFF; cdr3_nt: TGTGCCAGCAGTGGATGGCAGGGGGCGAGTGAAATTGCCGGGGAGCTGTTTTTT
d_call: -; clone_size: -; j_call: TRBJ1-2; v_call: TRBV14; cdr3_aa: CASSHRTDRPQTNYGYTF; cdr3_nt: TGTGCCAGCAGCCATAGGACCGACAGGCCTCAAACTAACTATGGCTACACCTTC
d_call: -; clone_size: -; j_call: TRBJ2-1; v_call: TRBV4-2; cdr3_aa: CASSQSAVSNEQFF; cdr3_nt: TGTGCCAGCAGCCAGAGCGCGGTCAGCAATGAGCAGTTCTTC
d_call: -; clone_size: -; j_call: TRBJ2-5; v_call: TRBV11-2; cdr3_aa: CASSLEKRGETQYF; cdr3_nt: TGTGCCAGCAGCTTAGAGAAAAGGGGAGAGACCCAGTACTTC
d_call: TRBD2; clone_size: -; j_call: TRBJ2-3; v_call: TRBV9; cdr3_aa: CASSAGGSSTDTQYF; cdr3_nt: TGTGCCAGCTCTGCGGGGGGCTCTAGCACAGATACGCAGTATTTT
d_call: -; clone_size: -; j_call: TRBJ2-7; v_call: TRBV5-1; cdr3_aa: CASSPRGPSTNEQYF; cdr3_nt: TGCGCCAGCAGCCCACGAGGTCCGTCAACTAACGAGCAGTACTTC
d_call: TRBD1; clone_size: -; j_call: TRBJ1-6; v_call: TRBV19; cdr3_aa: CASSIEGQAASYNSPLHF; cdr3_nt: TGTGCCAGTAGTATAGAGGGACAGGCGGCCTCCTATAATTCACCCCTCCACTTT
d_call: TRBD1; clone_size: -; j_call: TRBJ2-6; v_call: TRBV9; cdr3_aa: CASSVRLGTGISGANVLTF; cdr3_nt: TGTGCCAGCAGCGTCCGACTCGGGACAGGGATCTCTGGGGCCAACGTCCTGACTTTC
d_call: -; clone_size: few; j_call: TRBJ1-1; v_call: TRBV20-1; cdr3_aa: CSARRGEAFF; cdr3_nt: TGCAGTGCTAGGAGGGGGGAAGCTTTCTTT
d_call: TRBD1; clone_size: -; j_call: TRBJ2-1; v_call: TRBV4-1; cdr3_aa: CASSRPQGESRNEQFF; cdr3_nt: TGCGCCAGCAGCCGCCCTCAGGGGGAATCCAGAAATGAGCAGTTCTTC
d_call: -; clone_size: once; j_call: TRBJ1-2; v_call: TRBV27; cdr3_aa: CASSLTRSYGYTF; cdr3_nt: TGTGCCAGCAGTTTAACAAGAAGCTATGGCTACACCTTC
d_call: -; clone_size: -; j_call: TRBJ2-2; v_call: TRBV6-5; cdr3_aa: CASIWALTGELFF; cdr3_nt: TGTGCCAGCATTTGGGCCCTCACCGGGGAGCTGTTTTTT
d_call: -; clone_size: -; j_call: TRBJ2-3; v_call: TRBV29-1; cdr3_aa: CSVEGPTATDTQYF; cdr3_nt: TGCAGCGTTGAAGGGCCGACAGCCACAGATACGCAGTATTTT
d_call: TRBD2; clone_size: -; j_call: TRBJ2-5; v_call: TRBV5-1; cdr3_aa: CASSPSGGHQETQYF; cdr3_nt: TGCGCCAGCAGCCCTAGCGGGGGTCACCAAGAGACCCAGTACTTC
d_call: -; clone_size: -; j_call: TRBJ1-1; v_call: TRBV5-1; cdr3_aa: CASSLTEYTEAFF; cdr3_nt: TGCGCCAGCAGCTTGACAGAATACACTGAAGCTTTCTTT
d_call: -; clone_size: -; j_call: TRBJ1-3; v_call: TRBV5-6; cdr3_aa: CASSFGTSIVNTIYF; cdr3_nt: TGTGCCAGCAGCTTTGGGACAAGCATTGTAAACACCATATATTTT
d_call: TRBD1; clone_size: -; j_call: TRBJ1-1; v_call: TRBV20-1; cdr3_aa: CSAPDRGRAFF; cdr3_nt: TGCAGTGCTCCCGACAGGGGAAGAGCTTTCTTT
d_call: TRBD2; clone_size: -; j_call: TRBJ2-5; v_call: TRBV9; cdr3_aa: CASSPRGTTEETQYF; cdr3_nt: TGTGCCAGCAGCCCCCGGGGGACTACGGAAGAGACCCAGTACTTC
d_call: -; clone_size: -; j_call: TRBJ2-2; v_call: TRBV4-2; cdr3_aa: CASSQSPPTNLVGELFF; cdr3_nt: TGTGCCAGCAGCCAATCCCCACCGACAAACCTGGTCGGGGAGCTGTTTTTT
d_call: -; clone_size: -; j_call: TRBJ1-2; v_call: TRBV19; cdr3_aa: CASSIKLYGYTF; cdr3_nt: TGTGCCAGTAGTATCAAGCTGTATGGCTACACCTTC
d_call: TRBD1; clone_size: -; j_call: TRBJ1-3; v_call: TRBV5-4; cdr3_aa: CASSPGQGTVPTTIYF; cdr3_nt: TGTGCCAGCAGCCCTGGCCAAGGGACAGTACCCACCACCATATATTTT
d_call: TRBD2; clone_size: -; j_call: TRBJ2-5; v_call: TRBV5-1; cdr3_aa: CASSLGSSGGVQTQYF; cdr3_nt: TGCGCCAGCAGCTTGGGGTCTAGCGGGGGGGTACAGACCCAGTACTTC
d_call: -; clone_size: -; j_call: TRBJ2-7; v_call: TRBV11-3; cdr3_aa: CASSLGGPGYEQYF; cdr3_nt: TGTGCCAGCAGCTTAGGCGGACCGGGATACGAGCAGTACTTC
d_call: TRBD1; clone_size: -; j_call: TRBJ1-4; v_call: TRBV18; cdr3_aa: CASSRGIATNEKLFF; cdr3_nt: TGTGCCAGCTCCAGGGGGATTGCAACTAATGAAAAACTGTTTTTT
d_call: -; clone_size: -; j_call: TRBJ2-7; v_call: TRBV6-5; cdr3_aa: CASSYRPLAREQYF; cdr3_nt: TGTGCCAGCAGTTACCGACCCCTAGCCCGGGAGCAGTACTTC
d_call: TRBD1; clone_size: -; j_call: TRBJ2-1; v_call: TRBV15; cdr3_aa: CATSSQGLNRGGNEQFF; cdr3_nt: TGTGCCACCAGCAGCCAAGGGTTGAACAGGGGTGGCAATGAGCAGTTCTTC
d_call: -; clone_size: -; j_call: TRBJ1-1; v_call: TRBV7-9; cdr3_aa: CSSSLASWGLGAFF; cdr3_nt: TGTTCCAGCAGCTTAGCCTCCTGGGGGCTTGGAGCTTTCTTT
d_call: TRBD2; clone_size: -; j_call: TRBJ2-5; v_call: TRBV2; cdr3_aa: CASSGGLAGRETQYF; cdr3_nt: TGTGCCAGCAGTGGAGGACTAGCGGGGCGAGAGACCCAGTACTTC
d_call: TRBD1; clone_size: -; j_call: TRBJ2-1; v_call: TRBV13; cdr3_aa: CASSPRDRGDFEQFF; cdr3_nt: TGTGCCAGCTCGCCCCGGGACAGGGGAGACTTTGAGCAGTTCTTC
d_call: TRBD2; clone_size: -; j_call: TRBJ2-3; v_call: TRBV9; cdr3_aa: CASSVVGGSDTQYF; cdr3_nt: TGTGCCAGCAGCGTAGTGGGGGGGAGCGATACGCAGTATTTT
d_call: -; clone_size: -; j_call: TRBJ1-2; v_call: TRBV10-3; cdr3_aa: CAISVSIASRDYGYTF; cdr3_nt: TGTGCCATCAGTGTTTCGATCGCTAGTCGGGACTATGGCTACACCTTC
d_call: -; clone_size: -; j_call: TRBJ2-1; v_call: TRBV21-1; cdr3_aa: CASSNRTDRTGLNEQFF; cdr3_nt: TGTGCCAGCAGCAACCGGACGGACCGGACAGGGCTTAATGAGCAGTTCTTC
d_call: -; clone_size: -; j_call: TRBJ1-2; v_call: TRBV27; cdr3_aa: CASSLKFGGPGGYTF; cdr3_nt: TGTGCCAGCAGTTTAAAGTTTGGGGGCCCAGGGGGCTACACCTTC
d_call: -; clone_size: -; j_call: TRBJ2-6; v_call: TRBV29-1; cdr3_aa: CSVEETGRYSGANVLTF; cdr3_nt: TGCAGCGTTGAAGAAACAGGGAGATACTCTGGGGCCAACGTCCTGACTTTC
d_call: -; clone_size: -; j_call: TRBJ1-2; v_call: TRBV5-3; cdr3_aa: CARSFATVSNYGYTF; cdr3_nt: TGTGCCAGAAGCTTCGCGACTGTCTCTAACTATGGCTACACCTTC
d_call: -; clone_size: -; j_call: TRBJ2-5; v_call: TRBV19; cdr3_aa: CASARDPGRQETQYF; cdr3_nt: TGTGCCAGTGCCAGAGACCCAGGGCGACAAGAGACCCAGTACTTC
d_call: TRBD1; clone_size: -; j_call: TRBJ2-7; v_call: TRBV11-2; cdr3_aa: CASSSSGTGSYEQYF; cdr3_nt: TGTGCCAGCAGCTCATCCGGGACAGGGTCCTACGAGCAGTACTTC
d_call: -; clone_size: -; j_call: TRBJ2-3; v_call: TRBV5-1; cdr3_aa: CASSPADYLRTDTQYF; cdr3_nt: TGCGCCAGCAGCCCTGCGGACTATCTTCGCACAGATACGCAGTATTTT
d_call: -; clone_size: -; j_call: TRBJ1-2; v_call: TRBV11-2; cdr3_aa: CASSLGRAYGYTF; cdr3_nt: TGTGCCAGCAGCTTAGGGAGAGCCTATGGCTACACCTTC
d_call: -; clone_size: -; j_call: TRBJ2-7; v_call: TRBV9; cdr3_aa: CASSVRLHDEQYF; cdr3_nt: TGTGCCAGCAGCGTACGACTTCACGACGAGCAGTACTTC
d_call: -; clone_size: -; j_call: TRBJ1-5; v_call: TRBV4-1; cdr3_aa: CASSQVRAGVTGVYQPQHF; cdr3_nt: TGCGCCAGCAGCCAAGTTCGGGCAGGGGTCACTGGAGTGTATCAGCCCCAGCATTTT
d_call: TRBD1; clone_size: -; j_call: TRBJ1-1; v_call: TRBV5-1; cdr3_aa: CASSLNRGSNTEAFF; cdr3_nt: TGCGCCAGCAGCTTGAACAGGGGCTCGAACACTGAAGCTTTCTTT
d_call: TRBD1; clone_size: -; j_call: TRBJ1-3; v_call: TRBV2; cdr3_aa: CASIRDSGNTIYF; cdr3_nt: TGTGCCAGCATCCGGGACAGTGGAAACACCATATATTTT
d_call: -; clone_size: -; j_call: TRBJ1-1; v_call: TRBV6-5; cdr3_aa: CASSSRLPNTEAFF; cdr3_nt: TGTGCCAGCAGTTCGAGGTTGCCGAACACTGAAGCTTTCTTT
d_call: TRBD2; clone_size: -; j_call: TRBJ2-3; v_call: TRBV4-1; cdr3_aa: CASSLTGASGGLSTDTQYF; cdr3_nt: TGCGCCAGCAGCCTAACGGGCGCTAGCGGGGGCCTTTCCACAGATACGCAGTATTTT
d_call: TRBD1; clone_size: -; j_call: TRBJ1-2; v_call: TRBV29-1; cdr3_aa: CSVEETGDRGRNYGYTF; cdr3_nt: TGCAGCGTTGAAGAAACCGGCGACAGGGGGCGCAACTATGGCTACACCTTC